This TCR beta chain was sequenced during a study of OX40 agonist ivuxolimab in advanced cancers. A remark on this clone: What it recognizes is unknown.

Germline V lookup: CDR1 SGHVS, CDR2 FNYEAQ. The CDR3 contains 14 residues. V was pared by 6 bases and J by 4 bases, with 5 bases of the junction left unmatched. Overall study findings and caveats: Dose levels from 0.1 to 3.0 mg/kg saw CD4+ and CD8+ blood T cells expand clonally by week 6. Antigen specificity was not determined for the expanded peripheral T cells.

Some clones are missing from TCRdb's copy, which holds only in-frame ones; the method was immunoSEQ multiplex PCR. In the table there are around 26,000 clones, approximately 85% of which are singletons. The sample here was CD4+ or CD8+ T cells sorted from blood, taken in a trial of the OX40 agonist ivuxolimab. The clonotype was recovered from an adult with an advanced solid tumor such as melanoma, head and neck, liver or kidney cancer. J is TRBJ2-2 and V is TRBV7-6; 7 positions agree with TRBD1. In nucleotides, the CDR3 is TGTGCCAGCAGACCGGGACAGTCCACCGGGGAGCTGTTTTTT. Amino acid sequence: CASRPGQSTGELFF. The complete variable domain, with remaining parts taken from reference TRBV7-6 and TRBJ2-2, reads GAGVSQSPRYKVTKRGQDVALRCDPISGHVSLYWYRQALGQGPEFLTYFNYEAQQDKSGLPNDRFSAERPEGSISTLTIQRTEQRDSAMYRCASRPGQSTGELFFGEGSRLTVL.